Described below is a single TCR beta chain sequence and its context. Its antigen is not known. Reverse transcription of all isolated RNA meant that expressed TCRB transcripts were sequenced. The table came from immunoSEQ multiplex PCR; TCRdb's copy has only in-frame clones and leaves some out. The data show 200,000 to 250,000 clones, with approximately 13% seen just once and about 0.019% held by the top ten. These data originate in a study of beta chain features in type 1 diabetes. Study summary: No age, gender or cell yield differences were seen between patients and healthy donors. Findings of the study overall: For Type 1 diabetes patients, all four CD4+ subsets carried TCRB CDR3s that were moderately but significantly shorter. Naive, central memory and Treg TCRB repertoires seemed to resemble each other more closely in patients than they did in healthy donors.

The collection from each donor was one heparinised blood draw averaging approximately 110 mL. CD4+ cells of the naive, central memory, regulatory and stem cell-like memory types were sorted via CD45RO/CCR7/CD25/CD127/CD95/CD27. This receptor was taken from a man aged 25 to 40 with type 1 diabetes. The source material was naive CD4+ T cells from blood.

In DNA form, the CDR3 reads TGTGCCAGCAGGCGGGACAGTGGAGAAAAACTGTTTTTT. Translation gives CASRRDSGEKLFF. V gene TRBV2 combines with J gene TRBJ1-4, with 7 nucleotides matching TRBD1. This CDR3 is 13 amino acids long. With 6 bases clipped from V and 8 bases from J, the junction kept 6 bases outside the gene matches. CDR1 and CDR2 (germline): SNHLY, FYNNEI.